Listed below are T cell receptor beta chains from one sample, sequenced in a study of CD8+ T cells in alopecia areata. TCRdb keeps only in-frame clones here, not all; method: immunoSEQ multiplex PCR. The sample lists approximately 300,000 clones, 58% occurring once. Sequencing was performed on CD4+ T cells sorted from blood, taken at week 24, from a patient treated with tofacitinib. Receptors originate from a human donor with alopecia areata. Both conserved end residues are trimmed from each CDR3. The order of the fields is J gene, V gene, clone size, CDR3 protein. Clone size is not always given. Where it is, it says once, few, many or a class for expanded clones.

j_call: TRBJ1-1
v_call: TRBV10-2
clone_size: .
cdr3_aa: ASRGAAGTEAF

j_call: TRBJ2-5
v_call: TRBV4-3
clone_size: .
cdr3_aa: ASSLGRGGGETQY

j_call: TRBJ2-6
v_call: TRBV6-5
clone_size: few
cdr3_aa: ASSQGANVLT

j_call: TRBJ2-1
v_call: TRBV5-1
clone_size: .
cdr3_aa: ASSLSGTGVNEQF

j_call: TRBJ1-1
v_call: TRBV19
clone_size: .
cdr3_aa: ASSTGTNTEAF

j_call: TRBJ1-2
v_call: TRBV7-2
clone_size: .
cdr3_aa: ASSLRGLYGYT

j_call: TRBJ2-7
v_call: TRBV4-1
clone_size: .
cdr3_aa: ASSHSSGGYEQY

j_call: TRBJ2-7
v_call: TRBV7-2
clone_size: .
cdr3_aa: ASSSNRGDEQY

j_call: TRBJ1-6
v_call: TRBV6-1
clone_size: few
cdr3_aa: ASSDRVAGTGGSPLH

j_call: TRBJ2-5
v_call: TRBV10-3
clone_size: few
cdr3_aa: AISLIQGGRETQY

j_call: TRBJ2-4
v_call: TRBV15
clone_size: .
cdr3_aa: ATSRVKNIQY

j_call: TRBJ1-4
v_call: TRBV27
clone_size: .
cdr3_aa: ASRPRGADVATNEKLF

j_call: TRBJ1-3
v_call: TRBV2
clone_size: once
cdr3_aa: ASRDTQSLSGNTIY

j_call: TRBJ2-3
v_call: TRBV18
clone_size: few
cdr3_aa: ASSPPGREGTDTQY

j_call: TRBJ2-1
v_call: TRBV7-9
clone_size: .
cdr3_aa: ASSSGRNEQF

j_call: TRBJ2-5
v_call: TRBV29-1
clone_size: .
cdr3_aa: SVDAQGWRETQY